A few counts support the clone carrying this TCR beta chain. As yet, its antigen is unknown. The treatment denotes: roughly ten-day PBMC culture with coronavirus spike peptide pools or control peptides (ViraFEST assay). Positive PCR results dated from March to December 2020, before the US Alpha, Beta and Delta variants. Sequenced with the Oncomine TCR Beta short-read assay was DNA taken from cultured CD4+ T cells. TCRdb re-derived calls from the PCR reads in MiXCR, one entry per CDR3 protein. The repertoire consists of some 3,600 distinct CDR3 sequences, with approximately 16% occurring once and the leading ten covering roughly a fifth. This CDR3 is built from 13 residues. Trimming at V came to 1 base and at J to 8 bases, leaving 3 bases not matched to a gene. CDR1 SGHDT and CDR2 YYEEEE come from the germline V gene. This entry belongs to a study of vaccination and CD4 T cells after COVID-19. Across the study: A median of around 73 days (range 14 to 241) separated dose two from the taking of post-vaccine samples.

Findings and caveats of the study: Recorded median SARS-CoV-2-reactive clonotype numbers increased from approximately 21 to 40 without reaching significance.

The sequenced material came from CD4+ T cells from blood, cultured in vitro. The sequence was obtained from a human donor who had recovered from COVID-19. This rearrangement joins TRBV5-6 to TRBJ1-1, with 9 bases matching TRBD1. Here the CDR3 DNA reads TGTGCCAGCAGCTTGAGACAGGGGGAAGAAGCTTTCTTT. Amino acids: CASSLRQGEEAFF.